Listed here are 3 T cell receptor beta chains from one sample, sequenced in a study of early T cells in non-severe SARS-CoV-2 infection (dated by TCRdb to the early 2020s). The library was generated by 5' RACE. The instrument given in TCRdb is NextSeq 500. The raw public data were reprocessed by TCRdb itself: fastp quality trimming at Q25, MiXCR clonotype calling, in-frame beta chains only. Under each unique CDR3 protein, matching rows form one entry showing the most common genes and DNA. Across this sample there are tens of thousands of distinct CDR3 sequences, with under 7.5% seen only once. The ten largest clonotypes hold about 4% of the sample. Sequenced sample: whole blood. These receptors were obtained from an adult who was a healthcare worker with PCR-confirmed SARS-CoV-2 infection or an uninfected control (not recorded which).

This clonotype was seen a few times. The CDR3 region is CASSKLAQGTYEQYF. CDR3 coding DNA: TGTGCCAGCAGCAAACTAGCACAGGGGACCTACGAGCAGTACTTC. J is TRBJ2-7 and V is TRBV21-1; the table's D call TRBD1 went unverified against the DNA. TRBV21-1 counts as a pseudogene. The CDR3 is 15 amino acids.

This clonotype was recorded many times. The genes are TRBV12-3 or TRBV12-4 and TRBJ1-4; possibly TRBD1 for D (6 bases). This CDR3 is built from 14 residues. The germline V and J ends were trimmed by 6 bases and 8 bases, with 16 bases remaining between them. The chain's CDR3 is CASRPTGLGEKLFF. For the CDR3, the DNA is TGTGCCAGCAGACCTACAGGGCTGGGGGAAAAACTGTTTTTT.

The rearrangement uses TRBV29-1 and TRBJ1-1; D not certain. This CDR3 has 13 amino acids. The germline CDR1 and CDR2 sequences are SQVTM and ANQGSEA. V lost 3 bases to trimming and J lost 3 bases, with 11 bases between them. This CDR3 is CSVEFTVDTEAFF. For the CDR3, the DNA is TGCAGCGTTGAGTTTACAGTAGACACTGAAGCTTTCTTT. Variable domain in full (rest from reference TRBV29-1 and TRBJ1-1): SAVISQKPSRDICQRGTSLTIQCQVDSQVTMMFWYRQQPGQSLTLIATANQGSEATYESGFVIDKFPISRPNLTFSTLTVSNMSPEDSSIYLCSVEFTVDTEAFFGQGTRLTVV.